This record covers a single TCR beta chain. Its antigen is unknown. Sequencing used immunoSEQ multiplex PCR; TCRdb keeps in-frame clones, though not all of them. The data contain 24,000 or so clones, about four fifths of them singletons. These data belong to a study of CD4 T cells in relation to SARS-CoV-2 and coronaviruses. V lost 0 bases, J lost 1 base, and 6 bases stayed unmatched. CDR3 length equals 17 residues. Per the germline V gene, CDR1 is KGHSY and CDR2 is FQNENV. CD4+ T cells from unexposed donors were obtained before the COVID-19 pandemic (2011-2018). After ten to eleven days of culture, CD4+ T cells were isolated. Unexposed-donor CD4+ T cells were probed with SARS-CoV-2 S/N and four cold-coronavirus spikes, cells permitting. Approximately 2 million PBMCs per well were cultured with approximately 9.5 IU/ml IL-2.

Specimen: CD4+ T cells from PBMCs, cultured in vitro. The receptor was derived from a human donor in good health. This chain links TRBV16 with TRBJ2-7, with TRBD2 matching over 10 bases. CDR3 in amino acids: CASSQSLAGGRSYEQYF. For the CDR3, the DNA is TGTGCCAGCAGCCAATCGTTAGCGGGGGGTAGATCCTACGAGCAGTACTTC.